This note documents a single T cell receptor (beta chain) sequence. The antigen is unknown. Profiling relied on immunoSEQ multiplex PCR, and the TCRdb table lists in-frame clones only, not all of them. There are about 76,000 clones in the sample; about 88% occur only once, and roughly 10% lies in the top ten. This sample was taken from a study of T cell responses to AZD1222 COVID-19 vaccine. Study in general: Pooling covered second doses at about 4 or about 12 weeks. Study outcomes and limitations: The sample set comprised mostly white British donors with more females, and clonal diversity was possibly underestimated. Within unmutated variant regions lay the reported targets of nearly half of spike-specific TCRs. Repertoires were obtained solely post-peak T cell response.

The CDR3 consists of 11 residues. Trimming took 6 bases from V and 5 from J, leaving 5 bases between them. CDR1 is LGHNT and CDR2 is FRNRAP in the germline V gene. The source of this sequence is an adult in good health. Here the sequenced sample was peripheral blood, taken on day 0 of AZD1222 vaccination. The chain couples TRBV12-5 to TRBJ2-1; D is unresolved. Here the CDR3 reads CASGDDNEQFF. Written as DNA, the CDR3 is TGTGCTAGTGGAGATGACAATGAGCAGTTCTTC.